This T cell receptor (delta chain) was identified in a study of gamma-delta T cells after stem cell transplantation. TCRdb applied CATT to the RT-PCR reads for clone calling. The sample lists 10,000 to 13,000 delta-chain clones; around 42% were seen once. The germline V gene has CDR1 GEAIGNYY and CDR2 EKD. This CDR3 contains 17 residues. Trimming removed 0 bases at V and 0 bases at J, with 8 bases between. Sequenced input: gamma-delta T cells. This chain uses TRDV2 with TRDJ3, with a weak D call TRDD3 (6 bases). This clonotype was obtained from a human donor. It is not recorded whose cells these are; they may come from a transplant donor. This chain's CDR3 is CACDTLWGSWDTRQMFF. In nucleotides, the CDR3 is TGTGCCTGTGACACCCTCTGGGGCTCCTGGGACACCCGACAGATGTTTTTC.